One and the same sample provided the 32 T cell receptor beta chains below, sequenced in a study of T cell responses to AZD1222 COVID-19 vaccine. The data were produced by immunoSEQ multiplex PCR, yet TCRdb's version contains in-frame clones alone and is incomplete. This sample has approximately 110,000 clones; 88% occur once, and the top ten carry approximately 10%. The material sequenced was peripheral blood, taken on day 0 of AZD1222 vaccination. Receptor source: an adult in good health.

V is TRBV27 and J is TRBJ1-3; D is possibly TRBD1 (5 bases). Germline CDR1 is MNHEY and CDR2 is SMNVEV (reference sequence). The CDR3 is 15 residues long. V gave up 0 bases and J gave up 4 bases, with 10 bases separating them. CDR3 DNA: TGTGCCAGCAGTTTATCTGGCAGGGTGGGAAACACCATATATTTT. Protein sequence: CASSLSGRVGNTIYF.

The chain uses TRBV5-1 and TRBJ2-1; 11 bases map to TRBD2. J lost 10 bases, V lost 0 bases, and 9 bases had no gene match. Germline CDR1 is SGHRS and CDR2 is YFSETQ. CDR3 length equals 16 residues. The CDR3 sequence is CASSLAGTSGPVEQFF. In nucleotides, the CDR3 is TGCGCCAGCAGCTTGGCCGGGACTAGCGGCCCGGTGGAGCAGTTCTTC.

The chain links TRBV5-1 to TRBJ1-5; D call uncertain. Trimming left V 2 bases short and J 5 bases short, with 8 bases between. The CDR3 is 13 amino acids. CDR1 and CDR2 (germline): SGHRS, YFSETQ. The CDR3 DNA reads as TGCGCCAGCAGCTTCGAGGCAGATCAGCCCCAGCATTTT. Encoded protein: CASSFEADQPQHF.

The rearrangement uses TRBV5-4 and TRBJ1-1, with TRBD1 matching 7 bases. The CDR3 contains 14 residues. Germline trimming cut 4 bases from V and 7 bases from J; bases unmatched to any gene: 10. Germline lookup yields CDR1 SGHNT and CDR2 YYREEE (reference sequence). CDR3 protein: CASSPVNRQGEAFF. In DNA form, the CDR3 reads TGTGCCAGCAGCCCAGTTAACAGACAGGGTGAAGCTTTCTTT. The full variable domain, with the rest looked up from reference TRBV5-4 and TRBJ1-1, is ETGVTQSPTHLIKTRGQQVTLRCSSQSGHNTVSWYQQALGQGPQFIFQYYREEENGRGNFPPRFSGLQFPNYSSELNVNALELDDSALYLCASSPVNRQGEAFFGQGTRLTVV.

The chain is built from TRBV6-5 and TRBJ2-7; 7 positions match TRBD2. V dropped 8 bases and J dropped 2; count of bases not matched to a gene: 9. The CDR3 is 14 amino acids. Germline loops: CDR1 MNHEY, CDR2 SVGAGI. The CDR3 DNA reads TGTGCCAGCTTAGGCGGGAGTTCGGCCTACGAGCAGTACTTC. This translates into CASLGGSSAYEQYF.

The chain employs TRBV7-9 and TRBJ1-6, with no clear D. There are 13 residues in the CDR3. The V gene lost 3 bases and the J gene lost 6 bases, with 6 bases spanning the gap. CDR1 and CDR2 (germline): SEHNR, FQNEAQ (reference sequence). The CDR3 DNA reads TGTGCCAGCAGCTTCCAAGTTAATTCACCCCTCCACTTT. Translated: CASSFQVNSPLHF.

This clone appeared a single time. The V and J genes are TRBV10-1 and TRBJ2-3; TRBD2 agrees at 12 bases. Germline V gene lookup returns CDR1 WNHNN and CDR2 SYGVQD (reference sequence). V shed 6 bases and J 3 bases; nucleotides not matched to a gene: 4. The CDR3 loop spans 15 amino acids. The CDR3 reads CASSLAGGPTDTQYF. The CDR3 bases are TGCGCCAGCAGCCTAGCGGGAGGGCCTACAGATACGCAGTATTTT.

The chain uses TRBV7-2 and TRBJ2-3, with TRBD2 matching 7 bases. V shed 3 bases, J shed 6 bases, and the junction held 6 bases outside the gene matches. Germline assignment: CDR1 SGHTA and CDR2 FQGNSA. CDR3 length: 14 amino acids. CDR3 nucleotides: TGTGCCAGCAGCTTCCGGGACTACAAGGATACGCAGTATTTT. Translated: CASSFRDYKDTQYF.

This clone was seen only once. Within the sample, other DNA sequences also encode this same CDR3. The rearrangement links TRBV3-1 (or the pseudogene TRBV3-2) to TRBJ1-5, with D unclear. The CDR3 runs 12 residues. Trimming cost V 3 bases and J 5 bases, with 5 bases left between them. Germline CDR1 reads LGHDT; CDR2 reads YNNKEL (reference sequence). As DNA, the CDR3 is TGTGCCAGCAGCCAGGATGATCAGCCCCAGCATTTT. Translating gives CASSQDDQPQHF.

This rearrangement joins TRBV7-2 to TRBJ2-1; TRBD1 agrees at 7 bases. V was pared by 4 bases and J by 5 bases, with 5 bases of the junction left unmatched. CDR1 and CDR2 from the germline V gene are SGHTA and FQGNSA. This CDR3 region has 14 residues. DNA of the CDR3: TGTGCCAGCAGCTCGGACAGGTGGAACAATGAGCAGTTCTTC. Amino acids: CASSSDRWNNEQFF.

The chain uses TRBV30 and TRBJ1-6, with D unclear. Trimming took off 3 bases at V and 9 bases at J, with 9 bases between the two ends. Germline CDR1 and CDR2: GTSNPN and SVGIG (reference sequence). There are 12 residues in the CDR3. The CDR3: CAWREGGSPLHF. CDR3 DNA: TGTGCCTGGAGAGAGGGTGGTTCACCCCTCCACTTT.

V gene TRBV10-3 combines with J gene TRBJ2-2, with TRBD1 matching over 9 bases. The CDR3 is 17 amino acids. The germline CDR1 and CDR2 sequences are ENHRY and SYGVKD. V trimming: 4 bases; J trimming: 3 bases; junction bases outside the gene matches: 9. The CDR3 DNA reads TGTGCCATCAGTGCGGACCCGGGACAGGGATACACCGGGGAGCTGTTTTTT. It is translated as CAISADPGQGYTGELFF.

This clone was counted once. CDR3 sequence reads: CASSYSTGRDQPQHF. As DNA, the CDR3 is TGTGCCAGCAGTTACTCGACCGGCAGGGATCAGCCCCAGCATTTT. The J gene is TRBJ1-5, the V gene TRBV6-5, with D possibly TRBD1 on 5 matching bases. CDR3 size: 15 residues. Per the germline V gene, CDR1 is MNHEY and CDR2 is SVGAGI. The V end was cut by 0 bases, the J end by 5 bases, with 11 bases between.

This clone was recorded only once. The chain carries TRBV5-4 and TRBJ1-1; 8 bases map to TRBD1. From germline, CDR1 is SGHNT and CDR2 YYREEE (reference sequence). J was trimmed by 5 bases and V by 2 bases; bases with no gene match: 5. The CDR3 loop spans 14 amino acids. CDR3 protein: CASSFTGGETEAFF. The CDR3 region has the DNA TGTGCCAGCAGCTTTACAGGGGGTGAAACTGAAGCTTTCTTT.

CDR3 in DNA: TGTGCCAGCAGTTACTCCCGAGGACCCACTAAAGAGCAGTACTTC. Protein: CASSYSRGPTKEQYF. V gene TRBV6-2 or TRBV6-3 combines with J gene TRBJ2-7; D is undetermined. This CDR3 contains 15 residues. The V gene lost 0 bases and the J gene lost 7 bases, with 16 bases spanning the gap. Germline CDR1 MNHEY, CDR2 SVGEGT.

The rearrangement joins TRBV15 to TRBJ2-7; 11 bases map to TRBD2. Looked up from germline, CDR1 is LNHNV and CDR2 is YYDKDF (reference sequence). V shed 3 bases and J 5 bases; nucleotides not matched to a gene: 6. The CDR3 is 15 amino acids. The DNA of the CDR3 is TGTGCCACCAGCAGGGTAGCGGGAGGGCTCGACGAGCAGTACTTC. Amino acids: CATSRVAGGLDEQYF.

The rearrangement links TRBV7-9 to TRBJ2-1, with 10 bases aligning to TRBD2. The CDR3 has 14 residues. Germline V gene data show CDR1 as SEHNR and CDR2 as FQNEAQ (reference sequence). With V trimmed by 8 bases and J by 9 bases, 10 bases remained unmatched. Here the CDR3 reads CASAKREGIGEQFF. The CDR3 bases are TGTGCCAGCGCAAAGCGGGAGGGCATCGGTGAGCAGTTCTTC.

This clone was picked up one time. The chain's CDR3 is CASTSGGRISTGELFF. CDR3 DNA sequence: TGCGCCAGCACCTCCGGGGGCAGGATCAGCACCGGGGAGCTGTTTTTT. The chain is built from TRBV5-1 and TRBJ2-2; D is perhaps TRBD1 or TRBD2 (6 bases each). The germline V and J ends were trimmed by 6 bases and 4 bases, with 19 bases remaining between them. Germline-derived CDR1 and CDR2 are SGHRS and YFSETQ. This CDR3 comprises 16 residues.

V gene TRBV19 combines with J gene TRBJ2-7; 7 bases align to TRBD1. The CDR3 contains 14 residues. CDR1 and CDR2 from the germline V gene are LNHDA and SQIVND (reference sequence). The V gene end was trimmed by 3 bases and the J gene end by 3 bases; junction bases not matched to a gene: 5. CDR3: CASSIGDRGYEQYF. CDR3 in DNA: TGTGCCAGTAGTATCGGGGACAGAGGCTACGAGCAGTACTTC. Complete variable domain (other parts from reference TRBV19 and TRBJ2-7): DGGITQSPKYLFRKEGQNVTLSCEQNLNHDAMYWYRQDPGQGLRLIYYSQIVNDFQKGDIAEGYSVSREKKESFPLTVTSAQKNPTAFYLCASSIGDRGYEQYFGPGTRLTVT.

The chain links TRBV15 to TRBJ1-4; D is undetermined. CDR1 and CDR2 (germline): LNHNV, YYDKDF (reference sequence). The CDR3 covers 15 residues. Trimming cost V 5 bases and J 7 bases, with 17 bases left between them. The CDR3 sequence is CATSFHDGEREKLFF. CDR3 bases: TGTGCCACCAGCTTTCACGACGGGGAGCGTGAAAAACTGTTTTTT.

This clone was counted a single time. This chain links TRBV6-2 or TRBV6-3 with TRBJ2-5; D remains unclear. CDR1 MNHEY and CDR2 SVGEGT come from the germline V gene. V dropped 2 bases and J dropped 5 bases, with 12 bases sitting between them. This CDR3 has 14 residues. For the CDR3, the DNA is TGTGCCAGCAGTTACGGAATGCGCGTCGAGACCCAGTACTTC. Translation gives CASSYGMRVETQYF.

CDR3 protein: CASSTRGLSSYNEQFF. The CDR3 nucleotides read TGTGCCAGCAGCACCCGTGGACTGAGCTCCTACAATGAGCAGTTCTTC. The chain joins TRBV7-2 to TRBJ2-1; TRBD2 is a possible D gene (5 bases). Germline values: CDR1 SGHTA, CDR2 FQGNSA. The germline V and J ends were trimmed by 5 bases and 0 bases, with 14 bases remaining between them. This CDR3 comprises 16 residues.

This chain joins TRBV2 and TRBJ2-2; D is perhaps TRBD2 (5 bases). Germline CDR1 is SNHLY and CDR2 is FYNNEI. CDR3 size: 13 residues. V lost 6 bases and J lost 6, with 11 bases in between. In DNA, the CDR3 is TGTGCCAGCAGAACGGACTCATCCGGGGAGCTGTTTTTT. Protein sequence: CASRTDSSGELFF.

The chain combines TRBV6-5 with TRBJ1-4; 8 nucleotides agree with TRBD1. The V gene's germline CDR1 is MNHEY and CDR2 SVGAGI. V gave up 5 bases and J gave up 7 bases; unmatched junction bases: 6. This CDR3 has 14 amino acids. CDR3 sequence: CASSIGQGGEKLFF. CDR3 sequence (DNA): TGTGCCAGCAGTATCGGACAGGGAGGTGAAAAACTGTTTTTT.

The chain carries TRBV29-1 and TRBJ2-7; 13 bases are a match to TRBD2. Germline V CDR1 and CDR2: SQVTM, ANQGSEA. The CDR3 covers 14 residues. The ends lost 4 bases at V and 7 bases at J; junction bases unmatched: 7. CDR3 in DNA: TGCAGCGTTGCCCTACTAGCGGGAGGGCTTGAGCAGTACTTC. Translating gives CSVALLAGGLEQYF.

With regard to this clone: The sample carries other DNA sequences with the same CDR3. V is TRBV30 and J is TRBJ1-2; D ambiguous. Germline V lookup: CDR1 GTSNPN, CDR2 SVGIG (reference sequence). This CDR3 has 11 amino acids. With 0 bases removed from V and 5 bases from J, the gap between germline ends came to 4 bases. The CDR3 DNA follows: TGTGCCTGGAGTGTGGGGTATGGCTACACCTTC. Amino acids: CAWSVGYGYTF.

V usage is TRBV5-1 and J usage is TRBJ1-1; D is uncertain. The CDR3 is 13 amino acids. Germline V gene data show CDR1 as SGHRS and CDR2 as YFSETQ. The V end was cut by 8 bases, the J end by 1 base, with 12 bases between. The CDR3 DNA reads TGCGCCAGTCAACAAGGGAAGAACACTGAAGCTTTCTTT. This sequence encodes CASQQGKNTEAFF.

The rearrangement links TRBV3-1 (or the pseudogene TRBV3-2) to TRBJ1-2, with D uncertain. This CDR3 has 14 amino acids. CDR1 and CDR2 (germline): LGHDT, YNNKEL (reference sequence). Trimming pared 0 bases from V and 4 bases from J, leaving 9 bases between. As DNA, the CDR3 is TGTGCCAGCAGCCAAGAGAGAGCCATCTATGGCTACACCTTC. It translates to CASSQERAIYGYTF.

The chain employs TRBV19 and TRBJ1-4; the match to TRBD1 covers 9 bases. With V trimmed by 5 bases and J by 7 bases, 8 bases remained unmatched. Germline values: CDR1 LNHDA, CDR2 SQIVND (reference sequence). The CDR3 spans 15 residues. The chain's CDR3 is CASSPQTGGAEKLFF. CDR3 sequence (DNA): TGTGCCAGTAGTCCCCAGACAGGGGGAGCTGAAAAACTGTTTTTT.

The V call is TRBV4-1, the J call TRBJ1-6, with D perhaps matching TRBD1 (5 bases). CDR3 length: 15 residues. Trimming removed 4 bases from V and 7 bases from J, with 14 bases in between. Germline V lookup: CDR1 MGHRA, CDR2 YSYEKL. The CDR3 reads CASSPPGLGNSPLHF. DNA of the CDR3: TGCGCCAGCAGCCCACCAGGGTTGGGGAATTCACCCCTCCACTTT.

The rearrangement joins TRBV7-3 to TRBJ2-1; D may be TRBD2 (6 bases). The V gene lost 2 bases and the J gene lost 5 bases, with 10 bases spanning the gap. Germline CDR1 and CDR2: SGHTA and FQGTGA. CDR3 length: 14 residues. CDR3 protein: CASSLGGLHNEQFF. The CDR3 DNA is TGTGCCAGCAGCTTAGGGGGACTCCACAATGAGCAGTTCTTC.

The J gene is TRBJ2-1, the V gene TRBV7-2; maybe TRBD2 (6 bases). The CDR3 consists of 13 residues. The V and J ends lost 4 bases and 6 bases respectively, with 10 bases between them. Germline V CDR1 and CDR2: SGHTA, FQGNSA. In nucleotides, the CDR3 is TGTGCCAGCAGCTATAAAGCGGGCAATGAGCAGTTCTTC. It codes for CASSYKAGNEQFF.